Following are 7 T cell receptor beta chains from one sample sequenced in a study of blood T cell repertoires in COVID-19. Repertoires were generated with immunoSEQ multiplex PCR, while TCRdb's copy carries only in-frame clones and drops some. The table records 200,000 to 300,000 clones, approximately 86% of them present only once. The sample comprised peripheral blood. The receptors were gathered from a man in his thirties or forties with active or convalescent COVID-19.

The chain combines TRBV11-2 with TRBJ2-1; no clear D gene. Germline lookup yields CDR1 SGHAT and CDR2 FQNNGV. Trimming removed 1 base at V and 4 bases at J, with 20 bases between. The length of the CDR3 is 18 residues. The CDR3: CASSLGSVTHLKYNEQFF. The CDR3 DNA reads TGTGCCAGCAGCTTAGGGTCGGTTACCCATTTGAAGTACAATGAGCAGTTCTTC.

This clone was detected only once. The chain carries TRBV2 and TRBJ1-4; possibly TRBD1 for D (5 bases). In germline, CDR1 is SNHLY, CDR2 FYNNEI. V was trimmed by 7 bases and J by 7 bases, leaving 16 bases between them. The length of the CDR3 is 14 residues. Here the CDR3 reads CASTVGGDFEKLFF. The CDR3 nucleotides are TGTGCCAGCACAGTGGGGGGGGATTTTGAAAAACTGTTTTTT.

This clone was seen a single time. The chain links TRBV6-5 to TRBJ1-6; 9 bases map to TRBD1. Trimming took 2 bases from V and 8 from J; bases not matched to a gene: 4. The germline V gene encodes CDR1 MNHEY and CDR2 SVGAGI. The CDR3 covers 15 residues. For the CDR3, the DNA is TGTGCCAGCAGTTACACAGGGGGCGGCGATTCACCCCTCCACTTT. Protein product: CASSYTGGGDSPLHF.

This clone was seen just once. The genes are TRBV6-5 and TRBJ1-1; D is unresolved. V gave up 6 bases and J gave up 4 bases, with 12 bases separating them. Germline V gene sequence: CDR1 MNHEY, CDR2 SVGAGI. This CDR3 has 13 residues. CDR3 DNA: TGTGCCAGCAGCCCCCAACCAGGCACTGAAGCTTTCTTT. As protein: CASSPQPGTEAFF.

This clone was picked up a small number of times. V usage is TRBV27 and J usage is TRBJ2-3; no definite D call. The CDR3 covers 15 residues. V lost 0 bases to trimming and J lost 0 bases, with 7 bases between them. The germline CDR1 and CDR2 sequences are MNHEY and SMNVEV (reference sequence). The CDR3 DNA reads as TGTGCCAGCAGTTTATCGTACAGAAGCACAGATACGCAGTATTTT. Protein: CASSLSYRSTDTQYF.

The V and J genes are TRBV14 and TRBJ2-1; D call uncertain. The CDR3 is made up of 17 amino acids. V lost 1 base, J lost 3 bases, and 16 bases lay in between. The germline CDR1 and CDR2 sequences are SGHDN and FVKESK. CDR3 region: CASSQVLRSTGYNEQFF. CDR3 DNA sequence: TGTGCCAGCAGCCAAGTATTGCGTTCGACGGGCTACAATGAGCAGTTCTTC.

CDR3 in amino acids: CASSQLLGGIEAFF. Here the CDR3 DNA reads TGTGCCAGCAGCCAATTACTCGGAGGGATTGAAGCTTTCTTT. The chain joins TRBV3-1 (or the pseudogene TRBV3-2) to TRBJ1-1, with no clear D. This CDR3 has 14 residues. V was trimmed by 2 bases and J by 7 bases, leaving 14 bases between them. Germline CDR1 and CDR2: LGHDT and YNNKEL (reference sequence).